What follows describes a single T cell receptor (beta chain). These data belong to a study of patients and donors after allogeneic stem cell transplantation. TCRdb re-called the RT-PCR reads with MiXCR, one entry per CDR3 protein. The table includes about 74,000 distinct CDR3 sequences, around a quarter detected once. The CDR3 is 15 residues long. Germline assignment: CDR1 ENHRY and CDR2 SYGVKD. V lost 5 bases to trimming and J lost 1 base, with 14 bases between them. This sequence originates from a human donor who was either an allogeneic HSCT recipient or a stem cell or donor lymphocyte infusion donor (not recorded which). It is not recorded whose cells these are; they may come from a transplant donor. The sequenced sample consisted of blood, either unsorted or a sorted T cell fraction (not recorded which). The chain uses TRBV10-3 and TRBJ1-1, with D unclear. The DNA for the CDR3 is TGTGCCATCAGTCCCTTTAACCCGGGGAACACTGAAGCTTTCTTT. This gives the protein CAISPFNPGNTEAFF.